Given below is one T cell receptor (beta chain) in context. The sample is drawn from a study of blood T cell repertoires in COVID-19. On the study more broadly: Researchers got acute and convalescent COVID-19 samples from the United States, Italy and Spain. PBMCs, B-cell-depleted T cells, or T cells were the source of the cDNA or gDNA that made up the material.

CDR1 is LNHDA, CDR2 SQIVND, per germline (reference sequence). The J segment lost 1 base and the V segment lost 5 bases, leaving 2 bases of the junction unmatched. The CDR3 has 14 amino acids. Authors' analysis steps: Reference gene primer amplification gave estimated nucleated cell counts. Clones were sequenced by immunoSEQ multiplex PCR, and TCRdb holds only the in-frame ones, with some missing. That table furnishes V, J and clone size, whereas the DNA furnished D and trimming. The sample records hundreds of thousands of clones, approximately 88% being singletons. The clonotype comes from a woman under 40 who had recovered from COVID-19. The specimen sequenced was peripheral blood. The chain couples TRBV19 to TRBJ1-2, with 9 bases lining up with TRBD1. CDR3 sequence reads: CASSGDRDNYGYTF. The CDR3 nucleotides are TGTGCCAGTAGTGGGGACAGGGATAACTATGGCTACACCTTC.